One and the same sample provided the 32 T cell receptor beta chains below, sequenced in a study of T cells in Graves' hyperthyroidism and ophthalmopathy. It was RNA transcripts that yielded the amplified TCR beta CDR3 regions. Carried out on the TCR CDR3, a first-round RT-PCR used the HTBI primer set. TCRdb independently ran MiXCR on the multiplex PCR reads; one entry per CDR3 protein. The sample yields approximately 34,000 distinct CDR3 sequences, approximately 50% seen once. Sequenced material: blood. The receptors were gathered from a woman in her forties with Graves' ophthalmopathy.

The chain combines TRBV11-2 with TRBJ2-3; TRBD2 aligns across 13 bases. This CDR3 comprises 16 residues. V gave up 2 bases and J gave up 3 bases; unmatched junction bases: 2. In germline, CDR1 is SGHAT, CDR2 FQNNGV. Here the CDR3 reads CASSLRLAGGTDTQYF. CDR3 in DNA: TGTGCCAGCAGCTTAAGACTAGCGGGGGGTACAGATACGCAGTATTTT.

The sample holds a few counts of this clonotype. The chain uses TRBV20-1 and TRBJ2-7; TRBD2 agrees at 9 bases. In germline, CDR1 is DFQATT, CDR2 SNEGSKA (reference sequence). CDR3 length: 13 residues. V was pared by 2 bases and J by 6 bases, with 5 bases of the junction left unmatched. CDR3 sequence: CSARLAGIREQYF. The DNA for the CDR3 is TGCAGTGCTAGACTAGCGGGGATTCGCGAGCAGTACTTC.

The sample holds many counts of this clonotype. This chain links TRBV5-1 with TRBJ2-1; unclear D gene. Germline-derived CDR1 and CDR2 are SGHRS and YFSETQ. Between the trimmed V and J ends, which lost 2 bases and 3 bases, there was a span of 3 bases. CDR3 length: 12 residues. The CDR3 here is CASSLDYNEQFF. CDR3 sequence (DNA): TGCGCCAGCAGCTTAGACTACAATGAGCAGTTCTTC.

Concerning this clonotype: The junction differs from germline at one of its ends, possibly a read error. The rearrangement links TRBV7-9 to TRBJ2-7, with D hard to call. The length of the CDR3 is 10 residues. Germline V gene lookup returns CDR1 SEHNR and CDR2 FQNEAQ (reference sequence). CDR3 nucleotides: TGTGCCAGCAGCTCCGACGAGCAGTACTTC. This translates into CASSSDEQYF.

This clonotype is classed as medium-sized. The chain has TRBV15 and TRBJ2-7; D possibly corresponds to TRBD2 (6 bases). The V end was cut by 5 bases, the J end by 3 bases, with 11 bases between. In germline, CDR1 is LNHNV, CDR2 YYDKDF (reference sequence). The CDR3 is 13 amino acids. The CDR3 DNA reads TGTGCCACCAGCTGGAGGGATAACTACGAGCAGTACTTC. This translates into CATSWRDNYEQYF.

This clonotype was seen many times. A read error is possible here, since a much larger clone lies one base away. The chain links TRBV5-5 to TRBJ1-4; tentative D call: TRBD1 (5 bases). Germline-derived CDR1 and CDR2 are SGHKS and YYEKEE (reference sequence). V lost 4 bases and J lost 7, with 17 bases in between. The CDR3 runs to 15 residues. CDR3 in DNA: TGTGCCAGCAGCACGCCCGGGGCAGGGATTGAAAAACTGTTTTTT. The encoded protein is CASSTPGAGIEKLFF.

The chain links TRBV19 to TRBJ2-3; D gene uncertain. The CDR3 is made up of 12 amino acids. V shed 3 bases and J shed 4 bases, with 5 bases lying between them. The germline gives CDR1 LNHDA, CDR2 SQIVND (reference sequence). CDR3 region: CASSIQADTQYF. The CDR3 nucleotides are TGTGCCAGTAGTATTCAGGCAGATACGCAGTATTTT.

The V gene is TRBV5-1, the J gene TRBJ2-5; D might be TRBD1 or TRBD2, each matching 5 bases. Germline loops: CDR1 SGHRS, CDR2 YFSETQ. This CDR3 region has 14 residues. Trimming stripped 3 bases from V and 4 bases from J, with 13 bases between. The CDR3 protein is CASSSGPNPETQYF. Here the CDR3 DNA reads TGCGCCAGCAGCTCGGGACCGAACCCAGAGACCCAGTACTTC.

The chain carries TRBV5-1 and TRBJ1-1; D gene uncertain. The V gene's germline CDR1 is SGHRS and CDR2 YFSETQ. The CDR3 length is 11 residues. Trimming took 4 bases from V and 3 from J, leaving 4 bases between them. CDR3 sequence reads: CASSDDTEAFF. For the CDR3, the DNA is TGCGCCAGCAGCGACGACACTGAAGCTTTCTTT.

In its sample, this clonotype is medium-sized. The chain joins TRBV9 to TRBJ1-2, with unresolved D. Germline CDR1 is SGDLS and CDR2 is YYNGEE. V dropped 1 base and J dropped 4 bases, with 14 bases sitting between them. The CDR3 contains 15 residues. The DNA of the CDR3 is TGTGCCAGCAGCGTATACCGGACGGACCCCTATGGCTACACCTTC. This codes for CASSVYRTDPYGYTF.

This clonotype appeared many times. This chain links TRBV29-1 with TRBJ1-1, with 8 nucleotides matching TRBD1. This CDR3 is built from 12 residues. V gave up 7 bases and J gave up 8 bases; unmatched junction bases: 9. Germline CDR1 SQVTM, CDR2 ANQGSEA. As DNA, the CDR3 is TGCAGCGGCGGCATCAGGGGGCGGGAAGCTTTCTTT. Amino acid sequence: CSGGIRGREAFF.

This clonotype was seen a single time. In DNA, the CDR3 is TGCGCCAGCAGCCAAAGGTACCAGGGGAGCAAGACCCAGTACTTC. Amino acid sequence: CASSQRYQGSKTQYF. The chain couples TRBV4-3 to TRBJ2-5, with TRBD1 as a possible D gene (6 bases). Trimming took off 2 bases at V and 6 bases at J, with 16 bases between the two ends. CDR1 is LGHNA and CDR2 is YSLEER in the germline V gene. The CDR3 runs to 15 residues.

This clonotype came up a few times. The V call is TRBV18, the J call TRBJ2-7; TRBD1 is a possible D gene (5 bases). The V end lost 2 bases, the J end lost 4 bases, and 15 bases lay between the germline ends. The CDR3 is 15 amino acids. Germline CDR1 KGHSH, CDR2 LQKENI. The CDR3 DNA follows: TGTGCCAGCTCACCATTACGACAGATACAATACGAGCAGTACTTC. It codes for CASSPLRQIQYEQYF. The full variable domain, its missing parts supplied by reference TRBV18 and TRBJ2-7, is NAGVMQNPRHLVRRRGQEARLRCSPMKGHSHVYWYRQLPEEGLKFMVYLQKENIIDESGMPKERFSAEFPKEGPSILRIQQVVRGDSAAYFCASSPLRQIQYEQYFGPGTRLTVT.

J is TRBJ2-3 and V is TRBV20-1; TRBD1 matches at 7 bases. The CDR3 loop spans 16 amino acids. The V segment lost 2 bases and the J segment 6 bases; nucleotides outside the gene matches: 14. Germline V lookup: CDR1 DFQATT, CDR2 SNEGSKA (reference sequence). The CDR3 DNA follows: TGCAGTGCTAGAACTCCGCAGGGGGACAGACCGGATACGCAGTATTTT. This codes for CSARTPQGDRPDTQYF.

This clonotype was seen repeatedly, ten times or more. This CDR3 is CSARDEASGRGSQETQYF. CDR3 coding DNA: TGCAGTGCTAGAGACGAGGCTAGCGGGAGGGGTTCGCAAGAGACCCAGTACTTC. This chain joins TRBV20-1 and TRBJ2-5, with 12 bases that match TRBD2. The CDR3 has 18 amino acids. V lost 0 bases and J lost 2; bases outside the gene matches: 10. Germline CDR1 DFQATT, CDR2 SNEGSKA (reference sequence).

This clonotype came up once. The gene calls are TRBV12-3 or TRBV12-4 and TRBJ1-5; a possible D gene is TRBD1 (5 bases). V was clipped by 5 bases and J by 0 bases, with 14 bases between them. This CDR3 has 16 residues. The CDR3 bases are TGTGCCAGCAGTGGGGCAGGGATAATTAGCAATCAGCCCCAGCATTTT. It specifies CASSGAGIISNQPQHF.

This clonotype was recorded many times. CDR3 sequence reads: CASSYSLGLAGGDTQYF. CDR3 bases: TGTGCCAGCAGTTACTCCCTCGGGCTAGCGGGAGGAGATACGCAGTATTTT. The chain recombines TRBV6-5 with TRBJ2-3; TRBD2 matches 11 bases. The CDR3 extends over 17 amino acids. Trimming cost V 0 bases and J 5 bases; bases outside gene matches: 7. CDR1 is MNHEY and CDR2 is SVGAGI in the germline V gene.

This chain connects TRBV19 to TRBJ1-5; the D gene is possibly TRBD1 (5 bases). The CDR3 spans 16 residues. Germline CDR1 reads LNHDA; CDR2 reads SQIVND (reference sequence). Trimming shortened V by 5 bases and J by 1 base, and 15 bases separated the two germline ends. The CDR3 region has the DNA TGTGCCAGTAGTCTTGGGACTAGCGGGAGCAATCAGCCCCAGCATTTT. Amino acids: CASSLGTSGSNQPQHF.

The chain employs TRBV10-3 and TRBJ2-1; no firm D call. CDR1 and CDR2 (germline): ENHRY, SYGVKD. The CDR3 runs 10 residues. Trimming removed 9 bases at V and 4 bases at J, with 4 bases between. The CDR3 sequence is CAIRYNEQFF. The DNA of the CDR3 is TGTGCCATAAGGTACAATGAGCAGTTCTTC.

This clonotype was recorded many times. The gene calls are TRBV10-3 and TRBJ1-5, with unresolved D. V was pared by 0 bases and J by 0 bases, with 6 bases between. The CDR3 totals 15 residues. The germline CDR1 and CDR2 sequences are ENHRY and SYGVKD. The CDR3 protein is CAISESLGSNQPQHF. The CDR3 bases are TGTGCCATCAGTGAGTCGCTGGGTAGCAATCAGCCCCAGCATTTT.

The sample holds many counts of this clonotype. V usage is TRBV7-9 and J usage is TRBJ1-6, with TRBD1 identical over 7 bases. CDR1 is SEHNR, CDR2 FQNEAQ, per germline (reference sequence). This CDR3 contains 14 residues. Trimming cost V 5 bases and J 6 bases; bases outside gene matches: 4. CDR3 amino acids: CASSPGTVNSPLHF. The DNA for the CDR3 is TGTGCCAGCAGCCCCGGGACAGTTAATTCACCCCTCCACTTT.

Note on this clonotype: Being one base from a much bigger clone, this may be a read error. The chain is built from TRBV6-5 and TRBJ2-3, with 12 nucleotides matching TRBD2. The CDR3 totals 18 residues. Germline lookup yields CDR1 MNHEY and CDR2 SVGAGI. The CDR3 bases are TGTGCCATCAGTTGGTTTCTAGCGGGGGGGTCAACCACAGATACGCAGTATTTT. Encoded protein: CAISWFLAGGSTTDTQYF.

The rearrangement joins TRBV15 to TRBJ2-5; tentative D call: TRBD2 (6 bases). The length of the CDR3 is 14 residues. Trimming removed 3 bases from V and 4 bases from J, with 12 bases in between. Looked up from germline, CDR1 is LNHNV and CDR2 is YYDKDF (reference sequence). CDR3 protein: CATSSRDWRETQYF. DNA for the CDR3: TGTGCCACCAGCAGTAGGGACTGGCGAGAGACCCAGTACTTC.

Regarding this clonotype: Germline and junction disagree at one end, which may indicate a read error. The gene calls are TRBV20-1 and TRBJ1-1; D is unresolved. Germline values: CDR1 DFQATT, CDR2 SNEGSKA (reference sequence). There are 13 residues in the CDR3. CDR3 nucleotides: TGCAGTGTTAGAGTCACACCTAACACTGAAGCTTTCTTT. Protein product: CSVRVTPNTEAFF.

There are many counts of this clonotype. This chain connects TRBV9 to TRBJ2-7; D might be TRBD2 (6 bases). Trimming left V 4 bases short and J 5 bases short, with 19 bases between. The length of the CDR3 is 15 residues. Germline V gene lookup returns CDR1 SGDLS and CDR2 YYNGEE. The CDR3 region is CASSPRGRGEDEQYF. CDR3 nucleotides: TGTGCCAGCAGCCCCCGAGGGCGGGGTGAGGACGAGCAGTACTTC. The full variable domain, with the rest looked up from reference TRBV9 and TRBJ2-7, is DSGVTQTPKHLITATGQRVTLRCSPRSGDLSVYWYQQSLDQGLQFLIQYYNGEERAKGNILERFSAQQFPDLHSELNLSSLELGDSALYFCASSPRGRGEDEQYFGPGTRLTVT.

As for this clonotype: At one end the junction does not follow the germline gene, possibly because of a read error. CDR3 in amino acids: CASSPGEATQCF. DNA for the CDR3: TGCGCCAGCAGTCCCGGTGAAGCCACGCAGTGTTTT. The chain joins TRBV10-1 to TRBJ2-3; no firm D call. Germline V lookup: CDR1 WNHNN, CDR2 SYGVQD (reference sequence). The CDR3 runs to 12 residues.

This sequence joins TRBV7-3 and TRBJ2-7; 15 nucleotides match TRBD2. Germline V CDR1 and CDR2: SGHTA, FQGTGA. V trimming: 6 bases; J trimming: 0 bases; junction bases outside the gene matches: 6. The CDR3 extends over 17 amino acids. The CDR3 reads CASSSGLAGGNSYEQYF. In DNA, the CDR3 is TGTGCCAGCAGTTCGGGACTAGCGGGGGGCAACTCCTACGAGCAGTACTTC.

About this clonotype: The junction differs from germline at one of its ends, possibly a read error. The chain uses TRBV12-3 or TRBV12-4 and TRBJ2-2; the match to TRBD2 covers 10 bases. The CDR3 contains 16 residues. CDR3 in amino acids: CASSFWSGRDTGELSW. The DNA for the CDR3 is TGTGCCAGCAGTTTCTGGAGCGGGAGGGACACCGGGGAGCTGTCTTGG.

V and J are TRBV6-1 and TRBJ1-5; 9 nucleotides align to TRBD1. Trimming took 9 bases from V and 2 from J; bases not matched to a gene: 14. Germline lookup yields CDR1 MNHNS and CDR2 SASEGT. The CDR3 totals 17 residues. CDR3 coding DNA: TGTGCCAGTAGTTACTCCAGGACAGGGGCGTGCAATCAGCCCCAGCATTTT. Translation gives CASSYSRTGACNQPQHF.

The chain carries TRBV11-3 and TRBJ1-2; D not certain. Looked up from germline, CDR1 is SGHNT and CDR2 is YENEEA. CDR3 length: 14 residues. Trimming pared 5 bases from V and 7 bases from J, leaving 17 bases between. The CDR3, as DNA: TGTGCCAGCAGCCAACTAGGGCGAGAAAGTGGCTACACCTTC. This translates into CASSQLGRESGYTF. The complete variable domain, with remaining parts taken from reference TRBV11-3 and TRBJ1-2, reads EAGVVQSPRYKIIEKKQPVAFWCNPISGHNTLYWYLQNLGQGPELLIRYENEEAVDDSQLPKDRFSAERLKGVDSTLKIQPAELGDSAVYLCASSQLGRESGYTFGSGTRLTVV.

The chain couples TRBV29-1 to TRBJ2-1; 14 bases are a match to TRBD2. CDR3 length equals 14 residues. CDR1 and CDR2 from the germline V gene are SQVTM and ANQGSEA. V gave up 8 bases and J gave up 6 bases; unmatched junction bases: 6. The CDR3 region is CSWTGTSGGNEQFF. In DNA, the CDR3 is TGCAGCTGGACCGGGACTAGCGGGGGCAATGAGCAGTTCTTC.

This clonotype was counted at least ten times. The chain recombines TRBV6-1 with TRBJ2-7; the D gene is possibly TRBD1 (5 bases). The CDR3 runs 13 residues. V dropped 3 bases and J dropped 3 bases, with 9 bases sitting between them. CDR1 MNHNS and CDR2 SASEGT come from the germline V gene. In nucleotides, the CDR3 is TGTGCCAGCAGTGAGGGCAGGGACTACGAGCAGTACTTC. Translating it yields CASSEGRDYEQYF.